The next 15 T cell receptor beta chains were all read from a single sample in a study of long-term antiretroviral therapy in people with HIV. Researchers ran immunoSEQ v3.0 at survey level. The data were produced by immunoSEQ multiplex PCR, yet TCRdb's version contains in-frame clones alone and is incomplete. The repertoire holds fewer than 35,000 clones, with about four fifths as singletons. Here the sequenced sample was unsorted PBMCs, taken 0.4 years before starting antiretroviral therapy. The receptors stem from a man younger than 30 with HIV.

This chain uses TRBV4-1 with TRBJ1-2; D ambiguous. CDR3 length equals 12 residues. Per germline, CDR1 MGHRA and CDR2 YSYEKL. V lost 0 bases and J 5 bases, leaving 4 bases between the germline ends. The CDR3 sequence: CASSQDGYGYTF. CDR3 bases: TGCGCCAGCAGCCAAGATGGGTATGGCTACACCTTC.

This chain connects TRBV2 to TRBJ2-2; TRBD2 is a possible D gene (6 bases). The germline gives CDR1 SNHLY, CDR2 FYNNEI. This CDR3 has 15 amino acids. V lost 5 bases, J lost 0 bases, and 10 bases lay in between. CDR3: CASSPGTPNTGELFF. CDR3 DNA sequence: TGTGCCAGCAGTCCCGGGACTCCGAACACCGGGGAGCTGTTTTTT.

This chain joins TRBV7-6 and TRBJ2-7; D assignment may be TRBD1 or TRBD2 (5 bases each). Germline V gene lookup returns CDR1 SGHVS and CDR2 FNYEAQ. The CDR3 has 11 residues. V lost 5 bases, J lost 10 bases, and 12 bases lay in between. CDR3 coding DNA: TGTGCCAGCAGCCCAGGTGGGGGACAGTACTTC. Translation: CASSPGGGQYF.

The CDR3 DNA reads TGTGCCAGCAGCCGCCCGGGATCCTCGAGCTCTGGAAACACCATATATTTT. Protein: CASSRPGSSSSGNTIYF. The chain has TRBV2 and TRBJ1-3, with D unclear. The CDR3 extends over 17 amino acids. V was trimmed by 6 bases and J by 0 bases, leaving 18 bases between them. Germline CDR1 reads SNHLY; CDR2 reads FYNNEI.

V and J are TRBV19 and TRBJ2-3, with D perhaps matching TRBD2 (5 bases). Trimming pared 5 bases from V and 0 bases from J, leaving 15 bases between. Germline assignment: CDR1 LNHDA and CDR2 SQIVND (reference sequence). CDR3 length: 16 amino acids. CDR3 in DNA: TGTGCCAGTAGTCCAACTAGGATGACTAGCACAGATACGCAGTATTTT. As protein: CASSPTRMTSTDTQYF.

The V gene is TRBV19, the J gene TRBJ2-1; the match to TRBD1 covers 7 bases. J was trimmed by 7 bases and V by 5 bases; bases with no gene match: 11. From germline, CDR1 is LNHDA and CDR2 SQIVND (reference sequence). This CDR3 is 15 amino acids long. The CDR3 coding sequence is TGTGCCAGTAGTCCGAGGACAGGAGGAGGTAATGAGCAGTTCTTC. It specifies CASSPRTGGGNEQFF.

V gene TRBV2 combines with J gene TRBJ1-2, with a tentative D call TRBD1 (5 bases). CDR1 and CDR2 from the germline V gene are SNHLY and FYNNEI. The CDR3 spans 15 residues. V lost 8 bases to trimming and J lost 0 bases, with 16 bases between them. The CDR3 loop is CASLIGTVTNYGYTF. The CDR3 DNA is TGTGCCAGCTTAATCGGGACGGTAACTAACTATGGCTACACCTTC.

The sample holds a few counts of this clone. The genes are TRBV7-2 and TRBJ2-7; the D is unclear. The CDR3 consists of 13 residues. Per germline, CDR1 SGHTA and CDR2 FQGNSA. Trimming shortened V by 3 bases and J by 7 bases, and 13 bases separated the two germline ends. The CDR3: CASSFDPMGEQYF. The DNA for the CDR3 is TGTGCCAGCAGCTTCGACCCGATGGGGGAGCAGTACTTC.

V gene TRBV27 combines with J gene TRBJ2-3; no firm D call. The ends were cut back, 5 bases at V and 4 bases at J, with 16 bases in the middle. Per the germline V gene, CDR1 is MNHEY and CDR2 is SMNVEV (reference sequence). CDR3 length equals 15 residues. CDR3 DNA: TGTGCCAGCAGTCCCACTGGTGGTGGAGCAGATACGCAGTATTTT. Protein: CASSPTGGGADTQYF.

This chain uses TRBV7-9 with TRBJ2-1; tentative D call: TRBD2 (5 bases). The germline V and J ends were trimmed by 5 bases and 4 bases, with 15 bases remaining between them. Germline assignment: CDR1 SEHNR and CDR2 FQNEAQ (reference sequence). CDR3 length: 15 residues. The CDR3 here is CASSPPWTLYNEQFF. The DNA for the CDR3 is TGTGCCAGCAGCCCCCCCTGGACTCTTTACAATGAGCAGTTCTTC. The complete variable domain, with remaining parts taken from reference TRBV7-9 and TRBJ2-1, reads DTGVSQNPRHKITKRGQNVTFRCDPISEHNRLYWYRQTLGQGPEFLTYFQNEAQLEKSRLLSDRFSAERPKGSFSTLEIQRTEQGDSAMYLCASSPPWTLYNEQFFGPGTRLTVL.

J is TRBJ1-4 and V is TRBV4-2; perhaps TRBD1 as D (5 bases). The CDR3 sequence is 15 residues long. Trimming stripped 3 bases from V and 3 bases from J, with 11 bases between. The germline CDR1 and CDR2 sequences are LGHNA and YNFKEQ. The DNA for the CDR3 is TGTGCCAGCAGCCAGGGGACGGCCCCTAATGAAAAACTGTTTTTT. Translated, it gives CASSQGTAPNEKLFF.

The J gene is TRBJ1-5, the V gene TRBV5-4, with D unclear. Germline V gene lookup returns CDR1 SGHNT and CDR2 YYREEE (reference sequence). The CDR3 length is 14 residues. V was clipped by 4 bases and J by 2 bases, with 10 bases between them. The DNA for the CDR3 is TGTGCCAGCAGCCCCGCCCCAGGCAATCAGCCCCAGCATTTT. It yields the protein CASSPAPGNQPQHF.

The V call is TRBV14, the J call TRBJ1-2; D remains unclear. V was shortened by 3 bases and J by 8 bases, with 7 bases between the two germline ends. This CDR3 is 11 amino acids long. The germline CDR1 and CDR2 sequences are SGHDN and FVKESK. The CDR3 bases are TGTGCCAGCAGCCATTTGAGCGGCTACACCTTC. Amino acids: CASSHLSGYTF.

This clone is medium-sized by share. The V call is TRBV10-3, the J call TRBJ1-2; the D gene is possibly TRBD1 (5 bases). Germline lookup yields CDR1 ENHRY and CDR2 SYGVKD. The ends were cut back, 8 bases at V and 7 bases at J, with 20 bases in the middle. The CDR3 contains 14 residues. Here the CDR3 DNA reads TGTGCCATCCCTGGGCCACGGGGCGAGGCTGGCTACACCTTC. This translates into CAIPGPRGEAGYTF.

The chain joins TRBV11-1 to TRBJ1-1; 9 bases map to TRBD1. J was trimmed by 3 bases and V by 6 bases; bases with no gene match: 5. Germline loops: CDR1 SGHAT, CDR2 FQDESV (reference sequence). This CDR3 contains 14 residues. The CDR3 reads CASSRTGGYTEAFF. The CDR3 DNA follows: TGTGCCAGCAGTCGAACAGGGGGCTACACTGAAGCTTTCTTT.